These 3 T cell receptor beta chains originate from one sample sequenced in a study of blood T cell repertoires in COVID-19. Produced via immunoSEQ multiplex PCR; TCRdb's table is partial and in-frame only. The table lists fewer than 250,000 clones, roughly 80% of them singletons. The sample comprised PBMCs or T cells enriched from blood (not recorded which). These receptors were collected from a woman in her 40s who had been exposed to COVID-19.

The rearrangement links TRBV19 to TRBJ2-6; TRBD1 matches at 8 bases. CDR3 length: 17 amino acids. J gave up 4 bases and V 1 base, and 6 bases lay outside the gene matches. In germline, CDR1 is LNHDA, CDR2 SQIVND (reference sequence). CDR3 protein: CASSIGQGAQGANVLTF. The CDR3 DNA is TGTGCCAGTAGTATAGGCCAGGGGGCGCAGGGGGCCAACGTCCTGACTTTC.

This clone was seen repeatedly, ten times or more. This sequence joins TRBV7-9 and TRBJ2-7, with D tentatively TRBD1 (7 bases). The V end was cut by 5 bases, the J end by 0 bases, with 11 bases between. The CDR3 extends over 14 amino acids. Germline CDR1 reads SEHNR; CDR2 reads FQNEAQ (reference sequence). CDR3 in amino acids: CASSRGTDSYEQYF. CDR3 in DNA: TGTGCCAGCAGCCGGGGGACAGACTCCTACGAGCAGTACTTC.

The V and J genes are TRBV9 and TRBJ2-7; a weak D match, TRBD1 (6 bases). Germline V gene data show CDR1 as SGDLS and CDR2 as YYNGEE. V lost 3 bases and J lost 0, with 10 bases in between. The CDR3 is 14 amino acids. The CDR3 spells CASSARDTSYEQYF. As DNA, the CDR3 is TGTGCCAGCAGCGCCCGGGACACCTCCTACGAGCAGTACTTC.